This TCR beta chain originates from a study of T-cell reconstitution after alpha-beta-depleted transplantation in children. CDR3 size: 12 residues. The V gene lost 5 bases and the J gene lost 3 bases, with 8 bases spanning the gap. A TCRbeta library incorporating unique molecular identifiers was prepared. TCRdb reprocessed the PCR reads via MiXCR and lists one record per CDR3 protein. Of around 450,000 distinct CDR3 sequences in the sample, approximately 10% are singletons; the top ten hold about 2%. This clonotype occurred many times. The antigen is not known. Study findings and constraints: By about two months after transplant, alpha-beta T cells reportedly arose from several hundred graft clones that had expanded. By one year post-transplant, T-cell counts and diversity largely arose from T cells that were newly produced.

The rearrangement joins TRBV12-3 or TRBV12-4 to TRBJ2-7; D ambiguous. The specimen comprised PBMCs, sampled before TCRalphabeta/CD19-depleted stem cell transplant. The sequence was collected from a child aged 2 to 10 with inherited bone marrow failure, due to receive a stem cell transplant. The CDR3 coding sequence is TGTGCCAGCAGTCTCACAAACTACGAGCAGTACTTC. Translation gives CASSLTNYEQYF.